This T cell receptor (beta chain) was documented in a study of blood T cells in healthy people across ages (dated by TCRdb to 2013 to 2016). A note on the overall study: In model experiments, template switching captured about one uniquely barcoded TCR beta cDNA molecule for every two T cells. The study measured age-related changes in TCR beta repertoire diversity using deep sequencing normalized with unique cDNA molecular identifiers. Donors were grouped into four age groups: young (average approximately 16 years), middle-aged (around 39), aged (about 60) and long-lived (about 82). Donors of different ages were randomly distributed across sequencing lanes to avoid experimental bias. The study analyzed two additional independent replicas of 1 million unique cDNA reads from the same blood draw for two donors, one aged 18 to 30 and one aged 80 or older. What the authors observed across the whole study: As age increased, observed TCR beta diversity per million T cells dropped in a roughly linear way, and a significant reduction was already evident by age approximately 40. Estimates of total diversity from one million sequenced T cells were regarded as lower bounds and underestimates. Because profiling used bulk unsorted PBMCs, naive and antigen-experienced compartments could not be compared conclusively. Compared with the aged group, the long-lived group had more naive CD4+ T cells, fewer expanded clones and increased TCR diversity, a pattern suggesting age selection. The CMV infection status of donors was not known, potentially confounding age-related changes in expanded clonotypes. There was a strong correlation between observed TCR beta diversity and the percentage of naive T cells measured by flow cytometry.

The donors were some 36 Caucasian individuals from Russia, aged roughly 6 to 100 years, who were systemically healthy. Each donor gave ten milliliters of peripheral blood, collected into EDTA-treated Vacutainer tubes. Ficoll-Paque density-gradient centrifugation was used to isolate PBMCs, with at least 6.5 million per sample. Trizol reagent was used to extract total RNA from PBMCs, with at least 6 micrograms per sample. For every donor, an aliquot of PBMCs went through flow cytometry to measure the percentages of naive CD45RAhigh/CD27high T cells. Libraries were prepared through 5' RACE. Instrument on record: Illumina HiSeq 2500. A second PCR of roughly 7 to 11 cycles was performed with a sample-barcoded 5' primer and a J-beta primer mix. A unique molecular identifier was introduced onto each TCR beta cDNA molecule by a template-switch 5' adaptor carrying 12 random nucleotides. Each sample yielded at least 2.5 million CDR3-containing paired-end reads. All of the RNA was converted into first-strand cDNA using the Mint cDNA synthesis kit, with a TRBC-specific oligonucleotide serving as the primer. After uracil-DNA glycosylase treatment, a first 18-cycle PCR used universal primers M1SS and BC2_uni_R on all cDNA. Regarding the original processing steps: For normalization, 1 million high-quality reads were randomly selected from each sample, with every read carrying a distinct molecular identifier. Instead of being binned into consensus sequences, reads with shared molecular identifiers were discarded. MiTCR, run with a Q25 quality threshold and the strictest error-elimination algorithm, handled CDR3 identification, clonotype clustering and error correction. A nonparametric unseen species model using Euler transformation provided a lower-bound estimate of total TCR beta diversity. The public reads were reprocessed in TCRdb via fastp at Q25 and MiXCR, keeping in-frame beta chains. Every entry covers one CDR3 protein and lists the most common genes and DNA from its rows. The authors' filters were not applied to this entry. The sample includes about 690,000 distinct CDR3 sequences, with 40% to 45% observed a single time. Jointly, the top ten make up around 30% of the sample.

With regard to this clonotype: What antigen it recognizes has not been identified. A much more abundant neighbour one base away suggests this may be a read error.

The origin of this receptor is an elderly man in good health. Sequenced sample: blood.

The DNA reads as follows: TGTGCCAGCAGTTTGGGCCGGGGAATGCTTGGGGCCAACGTCCTGACTTTC. This encodes CASSLGRGMLGANVLTF. The chain is assembled from TRBV27 and TRBJ2-6; tentative D gene TRBD2, with 5 bases matching. Reading the germline V gene (reference sequence) gives CDR1 MNHEY and CDR2 SMNVEV. Taken from cysteine to phenylalanine, the CDR3 has 17 residues. Only CDR3 DNA remains: 51 bases, in frame from the first base. V drops 3 bases and J drops 3 bases, leaving 15 bases in between.